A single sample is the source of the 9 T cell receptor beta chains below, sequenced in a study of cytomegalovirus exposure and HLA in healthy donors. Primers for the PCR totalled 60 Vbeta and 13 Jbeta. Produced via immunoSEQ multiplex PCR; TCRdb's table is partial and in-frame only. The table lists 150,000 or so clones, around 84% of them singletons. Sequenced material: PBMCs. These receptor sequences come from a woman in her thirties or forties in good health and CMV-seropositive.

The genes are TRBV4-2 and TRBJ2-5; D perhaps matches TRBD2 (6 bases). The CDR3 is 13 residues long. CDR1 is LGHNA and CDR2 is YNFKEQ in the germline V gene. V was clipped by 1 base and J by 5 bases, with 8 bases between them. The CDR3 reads CASSQGLAETQYF. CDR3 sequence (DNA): TGTGCCAGCAGCCAAGGTCTAGCGGAGACCCAGTACTTC.

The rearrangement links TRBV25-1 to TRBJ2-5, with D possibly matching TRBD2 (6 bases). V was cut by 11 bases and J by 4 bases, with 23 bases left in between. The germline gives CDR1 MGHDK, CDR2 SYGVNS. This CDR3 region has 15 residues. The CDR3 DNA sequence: TGTGCCGCTCAAGCTGGCGAAATGGGAGGAGAGACCCAGTACTTC. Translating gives CAAQAGEMGGETQYF. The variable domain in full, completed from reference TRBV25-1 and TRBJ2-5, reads EADIYQTPRYLVIGTGKKITLECSQTMGHDKMYWYQQDPGMELHLIHYSYGVNSTEKGDLSSESTVSRIRTEHFPLTLESARPSHTSQYLCAAQAGEMGGETQYFGPGTRLLVL.

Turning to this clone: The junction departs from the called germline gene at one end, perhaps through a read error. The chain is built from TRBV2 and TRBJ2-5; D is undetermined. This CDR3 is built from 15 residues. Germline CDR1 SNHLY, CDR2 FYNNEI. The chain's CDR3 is CASSAESQVQGTQYF. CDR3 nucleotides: TGTGCCAGCAGCGCAGAAAGTCAGGTTCAAGGGACCCAGTACTTC.

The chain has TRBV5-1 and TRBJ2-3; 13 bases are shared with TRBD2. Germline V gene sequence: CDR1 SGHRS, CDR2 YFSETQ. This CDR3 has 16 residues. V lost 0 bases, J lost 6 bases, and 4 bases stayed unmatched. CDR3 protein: CASSLDVLAGGDTQYF. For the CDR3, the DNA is TGCGCCAGCAGCTTGGATGTACTAGCGGGAGGGGATACGCAGTATTTT.

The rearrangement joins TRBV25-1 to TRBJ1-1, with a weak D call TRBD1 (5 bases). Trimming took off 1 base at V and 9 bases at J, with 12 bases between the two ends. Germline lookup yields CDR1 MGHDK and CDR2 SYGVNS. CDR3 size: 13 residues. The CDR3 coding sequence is TGTGCCAGCAGTGAATCAAGGGGCGGGAAAGCTTTCTTT. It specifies CASSESRGGKAFF.

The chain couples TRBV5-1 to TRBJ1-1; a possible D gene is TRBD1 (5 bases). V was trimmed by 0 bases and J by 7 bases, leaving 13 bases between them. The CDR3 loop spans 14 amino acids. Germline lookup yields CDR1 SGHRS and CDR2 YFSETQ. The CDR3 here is CASSLETVWGEAFF. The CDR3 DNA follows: TGCGCCAGCAGCTTGGAGACAGTATGGGGTGAAGCTTTCTTT.

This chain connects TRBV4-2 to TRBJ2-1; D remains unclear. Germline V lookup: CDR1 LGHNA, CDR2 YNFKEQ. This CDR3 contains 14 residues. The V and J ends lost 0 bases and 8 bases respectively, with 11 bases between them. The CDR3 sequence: CASSQESLGDEQFF. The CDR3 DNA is TGTGCCAGCAGCCAAGAGAGCCTAGGCGATGAGCAGTTCTTC.

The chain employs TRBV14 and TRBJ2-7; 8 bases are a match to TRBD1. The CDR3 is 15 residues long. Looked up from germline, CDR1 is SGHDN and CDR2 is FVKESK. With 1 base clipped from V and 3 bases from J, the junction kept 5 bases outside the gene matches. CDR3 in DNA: TGTGCCAGCAGCCAAGTCACAGGGGGTATCTACGAGCAGTACTTC. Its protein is CASSQVTGGIYEQYF.

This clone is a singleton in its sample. CDR3 sequence: CAISESRGAYDGYTF. In DNA form, the CDR3 reads TGTGCCATCAGTGAGTCGCGGGGGGCGTACGATGGCTACACCTTC. The V and J genes are TRBV10-3 and TRBJ1-2, with D perhaps matching TRBD1 (6 bases). Per germline, CDR1 ENHRY and CDR2 SYGVKD. V was cut by 0 bases and J by 6 bases, with 14 bases left in between. The CDR3 sequence is 15 residues long.